Given below is one T cell receptor beta chain in context. Its antigen is not identified. Primers included in the PCR were 60 Vbeta and 13 Jbeta primers. This table comes from immunoSEQ multiplex PCR, and its TCRdb copy is limited to in-frame clones, with some not included. This sample contains some 110,000 clones. This CDR3 has 15 amino acids. Per the germline V gene, CDR1 is MNHEY and CDR2 is SMNVEV (reference sequence). Between the trimmed V and J ends, which lost 6 bases and 6 bases, there was a span of 20 bases. This sample was included in a study of cytomegalovirus exposure and HLA in healthy donors. Across the whole study: From donors who were HLA-typed, an early data release held around 85 million unique TCRs.

Regarding the study as a whole: Sequencing artifact likely explains a cluster of highly shared sequence variants.

Sequenced: PBMCs. The sequence was collected from a man aged 40-49 years in good health and CMV-seropositive. The V gene is TRBV27, the J gene TRBJ1-2; no definite D call. The CDR3 sequence is CASSQNRAIGNGYTF. In DNA form, the CDR3 reads TGTGCCAGCAGCCAAAACAGAGCCATCGGCAATGGCTACACCTTC.